Following are 17 T cell receptor beta chains from one sample sequenced in a study of cytomegalovirus exposure and HLA in healthy donors. Both 60 Vbeta primers and 13 Jbeta primers went into the PCR. The assay was immunoSEQ multiplex PCR, and TCRdb's table has in-frame clones only and misses some. The sample shows around 300,000 clones, around 65% of them seen only once. Sequencing was carried out using PBMCs. The source of these receptors is a female donor in good health and CMV-seronegative.

This clone was observed a single time. The gene calls are TRBV6-4 and TRBJ2-1; TRBD2 matches 8 bases. The germline gives CDR1 MRHNA, CDR2 SNTAGT. Germline trimming cut 5 bases from V and 3 bases from J; bases unmatched to any gene: 0. The CDR3 has 13 residues. The CDR3 region has the DNA TGTGCCAGCAGTAGCGGGAGCTACAATGAGCAGTTCTTC. Residues: CASSSGSYNEQFF.

This clone occurred a few times. This chain uses TRBV5-1 with TRBJ2-3; TRBD1 aligns across 8 bases. There are 18 residues in the CDR3. Germline V gene sequence: CDR1 SGHRS, CDR2 YFSETQ. The trim removed 7 bases at V and 0 bases at J, leaving 16 bases unmatched. CDR3 region: CASPETGEDSSSTDTQYF. CDR3 coding DNA: TGCGCCAGCCCCGAGACAGGGGAAGACTCATCTAGCACAGATACGCAGTATTTT.

This clone was observed a handful of times. The chain has TRBV28 and TRBJ1-2; 8 bases line up with TRBD1. Germline V lookup: CDR1 MDHEN, CDR2 SYDVKM. The CDR3 totals 13 residues. The ends lost 4 bases at V and 6 bases at J; junction bases unmatched: 4. As DNA, the CDR3 is TGTGCCAGCAGTTCTCCACAGGGGGATGGCTACACCTTC. Protein product: CASSSPQGDGYTF.

This clone was recorded only once. V and J are TRBV23-1 and TRBJ2-7; D might be TRBD2 (6 bases). TRBV23-1 is an ORF; its function is uncertain. V shed 6 bases and J shed 1 base, with 13 bases lying between them. The CDR3 runs to 14 residues. CDR3: CASRRPSGSYEQYF. The CDR3 nucleotides are TGCGCCAGCAGGCGGCCGAGCGGGTCCTACGAGCAGTACTTC.

The V call is TRBV4-1, the J call TRBJ1-1; 10 positions match TRBD1. Germline V gene data show CDR1 as MGHRA and CDR2 as YSYEKL. The CDR3 spans 15 residues. The junction had 3 bases not matched to a gene; V was cut back by 4 bases and J by 1 base. The CDR3 reads CASSPRTGGNTEAFF. CDR3 in DNA: TGCGCCAGCAGCCCAAGGACAGGGGGGAACACTGAAGCTTTCTTT.

In nucleotides, the CDR3 is TGTGCCAGCAGTGAACAGGGTCCTATGAACACTGAAGCTTTCTTT. It translates to CASSEQGPMNTEAFF. This chain uses TRBV2 with TRBJ1-1, with a weak D call TRBD1 (5 bases). From germline, CDR1 is SNHLY and CDR2 FYNNEI. The germline V and J ends were trimmed by 2 bases and 0 bases, with 10 bases remaining between them. The CDR3 runs 15 residues.

CDR3 sequence reads: CASLKPSPTWDREDEQYF. As DNA, the CDR3 is TGTGCCAGCCTTAAACCCTCTCCAACCTGGGACAGGGAGGACGAGCAGTACTTC. The chain links TRBV28 to TRBJ2-7, with 9 bases matching TRBD1. In germline, CDR1 is MDHEN, CDR2 SYDVKM. V trimming: 8 bases; J trimming: 5 bases; junction bases outside the gene matches: 22. This CDR3 contains 18 residues.

As for this clone: An end of the junction does not agree with germline; a read error may underlie this. V usage is TRBV7-7 and J usage is TRBJ2-3; 13 nucleotides match TRBD2. This CDR3 has 16 amino acids. Germline V gene data show CDR1 as SSHAT and CDR2 as FNYEAQ (reference sequence). CDR3 in DNA: TGTGCTAGCAGCCGGGGACTAGCGGGGAGCACAGATACGCAGTATTTT. This codes for CASSRGLAGSTDTQYF.

A single count supports this clone. V gene TRBV6-6 combines with J gene TRBJ2-3; TRBD1 aligns across 7 bases. V trimming: 5 bases; J trimming: 2 bases; junction bases outside the gene matches: 7. The CDR3 runs 15 residues. The germline gives CDR1 MNHNY, CDR2 SVGAGI (reference sequence). CDR3 DNA sequence: TGTGCCAGCAGTATAGAAGGGGGCCTCACAGATACGCAGTATTTT. It is translated as CASSIEGGLTDTQYF.

The chain is built from TRBV6-5 and TRBJ1-5; a weak D match, TRBD1 (6 bases). CDR1 and CDR2 from the germline V gene are MNHEY and SVGAGI. There are 14 residues in the CDR3. V lost 4 bases, J lost 6 bases, and 13 bases lay in between. The CDR3 bases are TGTGCCAGCAGTTCGCTATTACAGGGTCAGCCCCAGCATTTT. Amino acid sequence: CASSSLLQGQPQHF.

This sequence joins TRBV19 and TRBJ1-5, with 9 bases aligning to TRBD1. The J segment lost 7 bases and the V segment lost 7 bases, leaving 14 bases of the junction unmatched. The germline V gene encodes CDR1 LNHDA and CDR2 SQIVND (reference sequence). This CDR3 has 16 amino acids. CDR3 residues: CASTTLPGQGMQPQHF. The CDR3 coding sequence is TGTGCCAGTACCACCCTCCCGGGACAGGGAATGCAGCCCCAGCATTTT.

On this clone itself: At one of its ends the junction is not consistent with the germline gene, which may arise from a read error. The rearrangement links TRBV30 to TRBJ2-1; 7 bases map to TRBD1. The CDR3 is 11 residues long. Germline V gene lookup returns CDR1 GTSNPN and CDR2 SVGIG (reference sequence). CDR3: CALDRYIEQFF. CDR3 in DNA: TGTGCCTTGGACAGGTACATTGAGCAGTTCTTC.

This clone showed up just a few times. V and J are TRBV30 and TRBJ1-2, with 7 positions matching TRBD1. Germline CDR1 GTSNPN, CDR2 SVGIG (reference sequence). V lost 5 bases, J lost 4 bases, and 7 bases stayed unmatched. This CDR3 has 13 amino acids. CDR3 DNA: TGTGCCTGGGGTCGGGACAGTCTCTATGGCTACACCTTC. This encodes CAWGRDSLYGYTF.

The chain combines TRBV11-3 with TRBJ2-7, with TRBD2 matching 14 bases. Looked up from germline, CDR1 is SGHNT and CDR2 is YENEEA. Losses at the gene ends were 5 bases for V and 4 bases for J; bases not matched to a gene: 13. The CDR3 has 18 residues. CDR3 loop: CASSPTWRGTSGSYEQYF. CDR3 DNA sequence: TGTGCCAGCAGCCCCACCTGGCGAGGGACTAGCGGGAGTTACGAGCAGTACTTC. Using reference TRBV11-3 and TRBJ2-7 for the parts outside the CDR3, the full variable domain is EAGVVQSPRYKIIEKKQPVAFWCNPISGHNTLYWYLQNLGQGPELLIRYENEEAVDDSQLPKDRFSAERLKGVDSTLKIQPAELGDSAVYLCASSPTWRGTSGSYEQYFGPGTRLTVT.

The chain uses TRBV6-1 and TRBJ2-3; 7 positions agree with TRBD2. The CDR3 spans 16 residues. V lost 3 bases and J lost 5; bases outside the gene matches: 11. CDR1 and CDR2 (germline): MNHNS, SASEGT. CDR3 region: CASSDDLAGEVDTQYF. CDR3 bases: TGTGCCAGCAGTGACGATCTTGCGGGAGAGGTAGATACGCAGTATTTT.

This clone was picked up one time. The chain couples TRBV19 to TRBJ2-6, with 7 bases lining up with TRBD2. V was pared by 6 bases and J by 0 bases, with 2 bases of the junction left unmatched. This CDR3 comprises 15 residues. Germline V gene sequence: CDR1 LNHDA, CDR2 SQIVND (reference sequence). This chain's CDR3 is CASSQRGSGANVLTF. The DNA of the CDR3 is TGTGCCAGTAGCCAGCGGGGCTCTGGGGCCAACGTCCTGACTTTC.

A word on this clone: This CDR3 is also generated by other DNA sequences in the sample. The chain couples TRBV7-9 to TRBJ2-7; D unresolved. V dropped 1 base and J dropped 2 bases, with 6 bases sitting between them. The germline V gene encodes CDR1 SEHNR and CDR2 FQNEAQ (reference sequence). The CDR3 length is 13 residues. CDR3 DNA sequence: TGTGCCAGCAGCTTAGGAGGCCCCTACGAGCAGTACTTC. It yields the protein CASSLGGPYEQYF.